This T cell receptor (beta chain) was obtained from a study of blood T cell repertoires in COVID-19. Study in general: Sample material is recorded as cDNA or gDNA derived from T cells, B-cell-depleted T cells, or PBMCs.

Here immunoSEQ multiplex PCR was the method, and the copy in TCRdb shows in-frame clones only, minus some. The sample comprises over 90,000 clones, 80% to 90% of which are singletons, and roughly 21% rests with the top ten. J gave up 6 bases and V 4 bases, and 10 bases lay outside the gene matches. The CDR3 contains 15 residues. From germline, CDR1 is SGDLS and CDR2 YYNGEE. The TCR sequence derives from a human donor in a cohort sampled during active COVID-19. The chain combines TRBV9 with TRBJ1-1; 9 nucleotides line up with TRBD1. Sequencing was performed on peripheral blood. For the CDR3, the DNA is TGTGCCAGCAGCACTACCGGGACAGGGACGTCTGAAGCTTTCTTT. It translates to CASSTTGTGTSEAFF.